This TCR beta chain was identified during a study of blood T cell repertoires in COVID-19. Overall study: Donors in the United States, Italy and Spain gave samples during acute or convalescent COVID-19.

Germline V gene sequence: CDR1 SGHRS, CDR2 YFSETQ. The CDR3 has 15 residues. V trimming: 4 bases; J trimming: 2 bases; junction bases outside the gene matches: 8. Original methodology: Nucleated cell counts were estimated from reference gene primer amplification. Sequencing used immunoSEQ multiplex PCR; TCRdb keeps in-frame clones, though not all of them. V and J calls and clone size are as listed in that table; D and trimming were resolved from the DNA. The top ten hold nearly 6.5% of the sample, which has about 250,000 clones, around 90% seen once. Enrolled through a virtual design, the participants were between about 18 and 89 years of age and came from around 25 US areas.

Sequenced input: PBMCs or T cells enriched from blood (not recorded which). The V and J genes are TRBV5-1 and TRBJ2-7; 8 positions match TRBD1. The source is a woman in her 30s with acute COVID-19. For the CDR3, the DNA is TGCGCCAGCAGCAACCCGGACAGGGCCCCCTACGAGCAGTACTTC. This sequence encodes CASSNPDRAPYEQYF.